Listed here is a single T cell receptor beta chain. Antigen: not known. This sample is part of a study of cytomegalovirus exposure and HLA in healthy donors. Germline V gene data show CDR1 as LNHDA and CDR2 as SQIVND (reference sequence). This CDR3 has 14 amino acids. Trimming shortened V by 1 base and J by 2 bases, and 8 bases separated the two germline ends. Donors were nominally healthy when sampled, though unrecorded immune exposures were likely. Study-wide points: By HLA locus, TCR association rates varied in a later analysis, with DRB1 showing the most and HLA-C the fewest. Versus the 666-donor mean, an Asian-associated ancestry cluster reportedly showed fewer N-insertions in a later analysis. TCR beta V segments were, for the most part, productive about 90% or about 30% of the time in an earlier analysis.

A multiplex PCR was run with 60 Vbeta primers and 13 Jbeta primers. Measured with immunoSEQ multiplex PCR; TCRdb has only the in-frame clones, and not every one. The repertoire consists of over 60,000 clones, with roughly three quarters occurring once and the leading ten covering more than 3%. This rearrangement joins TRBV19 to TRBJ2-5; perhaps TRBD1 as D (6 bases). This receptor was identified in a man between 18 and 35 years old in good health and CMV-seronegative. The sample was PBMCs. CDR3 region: CASSIGGQQETQYF. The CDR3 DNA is TGTGCCAGTAGTATAGGAGGACAGCAAGAGACCCAGTACTTC.